The rows below give T cell receptor beta chains drawn from one sample of a study of T cell changes during pregnancy in multiple sclerosis. Data came from immunoSEQ multiplex PCR; TCRdb stores just in-frame clones and leaves some out. The table has roughly 43,000 clones, 80% to 90% seen once. The input for sequencing was CD4+ T cells from peripheral blood mononuclear cells, taken after pregnancy. The receptors were gathered from a female donor with multiple sclerosis, enrolled in a pregnancy study. The CDR3 runs from the conserved cysteine through the conserved F or W. The D gene is left open where the match is weak. Clone size, where shown, is once, few, many, or a class for clones that have expanded.

NA	TRBV2	TRBJ2-3	16	TRBD2	TGTGCCAGCAGTGAGACTAGCGGGAGGGCCACAGATACGCAGTATTTT	CASSETSGRATDTQYF
NA	TRBV21-1	TRBJ2-5	14	NA	TGTGCCAGCATGCTACAGGGCTACCAAGAGACCCAGTACTTC	CASMLQGYQETQYF
NA	TRBV11-2	TRBJ1-2	13	TRBD1	TGTGCCAGCAGCTCGGGACAGTTCTATGGCTACACCTTC	CASSSGQFYGYTF
few	TRBV2	TRBJ2-3	15	TRBD1	TGTGCCAGCACGGGACAGGGGTTGAGCACAGATACGCAGTATTTT	CASTGQGLSTDTQYF
once	TRBV6-5	TRBJ1-1	14	NA	TGTGCCAGCGCACCAGGTTCGGGGTACACTGAAGCTTTCTTT	CASAPGSGYTEAFF
NA	TRBV30	TRBJ2-7	12	NA	TGTGCCTGGAGTGTACCAGCCTACGAGCAGTACTTC	CAWSVPAYEQYF
NA	TRBV30	TRBJ2-7	14	TRBD1	TGTGCCTTCCTGCCGGGACAGGCGACGGGCGAGCAGTACTTC	CAFLPGQATGEQYF
NA	TRBV7-9	TRBJ1-1	15	TRBD1	TGTGCCAGCAGCTTCGAGCAGGGGGTAGTCTCTGAAGCTTTCTTT	CASSFEQGVVSEAFF
NA	TRBV10-3	TRBJ2-2	19	TRBD2	TGTGCCATCAGTGCTATCCTAGCGGGGGAGGCCGCGAACACCGGGGAGCTGTTTTTT	CAISAILAGEAANTGELFF
NA	TRBV27	TRBJ1-1	15	TRBD1	TGTGCCAGCAGTTTCTTACAGGGGGCGGACACTGAAGCTTTCTTT	CASSFLQGADTEAFF
NA	TRBV7-2	TRBJ2-7	15	TRBD1	TGTGCCAGCAGCTTAACGGGACAGGGATCCGGGGAGCAGTACTTC	CASSLTGQGSGEQYF
NA	TRBV2	TRBJ2-1	14	NA	TGTGCCAGCAGTGAGTCGGGGAATTACAATGAGCAGTTCTTC	CASSESGNYNEQFF
NA	TRBV29-1	TRBJ2-6	15	TRBD1	TGCAACGTACGACAGGGCTGTGTGGGGGCCAACGTCCTGACTTTC	CNVRQGCVGANVLTF
NA	TRBV5-1	TRBJ1-1	14	NA	TGCGCCAGCAGCTTTTGGGGGGAGAACACTGAAGCTTTCTTT	CASSFWGENTEAFF
NA	TRBV27	TRBJ2-7	16	NA	TGTGCCAGCAGTTTAACCGGCAGGGGAAGCTCCTACGAGCAGTATTTC	CASSLTGRGSSYEQYF
NA	TRBV5-1	TRBJ2-7	12	NA	TGCGCCAGCAGCGAGAGCCCCTACGAGCAGTACTTC	CASSESPYEQYF
NA	TRBV20-1	TRBJ2-1	11	NA	TGCAGTGCTAGTGCGGAGTATGAGCAGTTCTTC	CSASAEYEQFF
NA	TRBV5-1	TRBJ1-5	10	NA	TGCGCCAGGTACAATCAGCCCCAGCATTTT	CARYNQPQHF
NA	TRBV18	TRBJ2-3	16	TRBD2	TGTGCCAGCTCAAGGACTAGCGGGCAGAGCACAGATACGCAGTATTTT	CASSRTSGQSTDTQYF
few	TRBV18	TRBJ2-1	17	TRBD1	TGTGCCAGCTCACCGCGAGCCGGGACAGGGGGCAGGAATGAGCAGTTCTTC	CASSPRAGTGGRNEQFF
NA	TRBV27	TRBJ1-1	16	TRBD1	TGTGCCAGCAGCCAAAACAGGGGATCCTTGAACACTGAAGCTTTCTTT	CASSQNRGSLNTEAFF
once	TRBV29-1	TRBJ1-4	14	TRBD1	TGCAGCGCATGGACAGGGATTGGCCATGAAAAACTGTTTTTT	CSAWTGIGHEKLFF
NA	TRBV29-1	TRBJ2-7	12	TRBD1	TGCAGCGTCACGGGACAGGCCTACGAGCAGTACTTC	CSVTGQAYEQYF
once	TRBV5-1	TRBJ1-3	14	TRBD1	TGCGCCAGCAGCCAAACAGGGGGAGGAAACACCATATATTTT	CASSQTGGGNTIYF
NA	TRBV19	TRBJ1-5	14	NA	TGTGCCAGTAGTCGAAGACAAGTCAATCAGCCCCAGCATTTT	CASSRRQVNQPQHF
few	TRBV29-1	TRBJ1-3	13	NA	TGCAGCGTTTCCGACAGATTAGGAAACACCATATATTTT	CSVSDRLGNTIYF
NA	TRBV2	TRBJ2-1	16	TRBD2	TGTGCCAGCAGTGATACTAAAGCGGGAGGACGAAGGGGGCAGTTCTTC	CASSDTKAGGRRGQFF
few	TRBV4-3	TRBJ1-1	13	NA	TGCGCCAGCAGCCAAGAAAGTTGGGCCGTTGCTTTCTTT	CASSQESWAVAFF
NA	TRBV19	TRBJ2-7	13	TRBD1	TGTGCCAGTAAGCGACAGGGGACCTACGAGCAGTACTTC	CASKRQGTYEQYF
NA	TRBV2	TRBJ2-2	15	TRBD2	TGTGCCAGCAGGGAGCTAGCGGGAGCCTCCGGGGAGCTGTTTTTT	CASRELAGASGELFF
once	TRBV5-1	TRBJ2-1	14	NA	TGCGCCAGCAGCCCAGAACCGCCGTTGAATGAGCAGTTCTTC	CASSPEPPLNEQFF
NA	TRBV19	TRBJ2-6	17	NA	TGTGCCAGTGCCTATGACAGTAACTCTCTTGGGGCCAACGTCCTGACTTTC	CASAYDSNSLGANVLTF
NA	TRBV10-3	TRBJ2-3	18	TRBD1	TGTGCCATCAGCAAAGATTTTATGACAGGGTCTAGCACAGATACGCAGTATTTT	CAISKDFMTGSSTDTQYF
NA	TRBV5-8	TRBJ2-3	18	NA	TGTGCCAGCAGCTTGGAGTCAGGGGTGAACTTTGGCACAGATACGCAGTATTTT	CASSLESGVNFGTDTQYF
NA	TRBV14	TRBJ2-7	14	TRBD1	TGTGCCAGCAGCCGGAGGACAGGGACCTACGAGCAGTACTTC	CASSRRTGTYEQYF
NA	TRBV30	TRBJ1-2	13	TRBD1	TGTGCCTGGAGGGGACAGGGCGACTATGGCTACACCTTC	CAWRGQGDYGYTF